The rows below give T cell receptor beta chains drawn from one sample of a study of blood T cell repertoires in COVID-19. Sequenced by immunoSEQ multiplex PCR; TCRdb stores in-frame clones only, minus some. The sample holds 3,500 to 5,000 clones, around 80% seen once. What was sequenced was peripheral blood. The receptors derive from a human donor with active or convalescent COVID-19. The donor label of this sample is uncertain. CDR3s include the opening cysteine and the closing phenylalanine or tryptophan. D genes are given only for firm matches. Some rows have no size entry. The others give once, few or many, or a class for an expanded clone.

clone_size d_call j_call v_call cdr3_nt cdr3_aa
. TRBD2 TRBJ2-2 TRBV24-1 TGTGCCACCAGTGAAAGGACGGGGGGGACCGGGGAGCTGTTTTTT CATSERTGGTGELFF
. TRBD2 TRBJ2-3 TRBV5-1 TGCGCCAGCAGCTCAGGACTAGCGGGAGTGGATACGCAGTATTTT CASSSGLAGVDTQYF
. . TRBJ1-1 TRBV18 TGTGCCAGCTCACCGCGTTCGCAGGGTGAAGCTTTCTTT CASSPRSQGEAFF
. TRBD1 TRBJ1-5 TRBV6-1 TGTGCCAGCAGTGTGTTCGTGGGGACAGGGAATCAGCCCCAGCATTTT CASSVFVGTGNQPQHF
. TRBD1 TRBJ1-5 TRBV7-8 TGTGCCAGCAGCTGGACAGGGGGCCAACAGCCCCAGCATTTT CASSWTGGQQPQHF
. . TRBJ2-5 TRBV5-1 TGCGCCAGCAGCTTCTCCAGCCAAGAGACCCAGTACTTC CASSFSSQETQYF
. TRBD1 TRBJ1-6 TRBV5-1 TGCGCCAGCAGTTGGGACAGTGCCGATAATTCACCCCTCCACTTT CASSWDSADNSPLHF
. TRBD2 TRBJ2-2 TRBV9 TGTGCCAGCAGCTCCCGGGGTAGCGGGGGCAACACCGGGGAGCTGTTTTTT CASSSRGSGGNTGELFF
. . TRBJ1-1 TRBV6-6 TGTGCCAGCAGTTACTTTGAGGGCATGAACACTGAAGCTTTCTTT CASSYFEGMNTEAFF
. TRBD1 TRBJ2-2 TRBV2 TGTGCCAGCAGTGAACGGGCAGGGGGCGCCGGCGGGGAGCTGTTTTTT CASSERAGGAGGELFF
. TRBD2 TRBJ2-1 TRBV24-1 TGTGCCACCAGTGATTCTCTAGCGGGAGATTATTATGAGCAGTTCTTC CATSDSLAGDYYEQFF
. TRBD1 TRBJ2-2 TRBV11-3 TGTGCCAGCAGCCCTCGGACAGGGAACACCGGGGAGCTGTTTTTT CASSPRTGNTGELFF
. TRBD1 TRBJ1-6 TRBV7-9 TGTGCCAGCAGCTCCGGGACAGGGGGGGATAATTCACCCCTCCACTTT CASSSGTGGDNSPLHF
. TRBD2 TRBJ2-4 TRBV12-3/TRBV12-4 TGTGCCAGCAGTTTAAGCGGGAGAAACATTCAGTACTTC CASSLSGRNIQYF
. TRBD1 TRBJ2-4 TRBV5-6 TGTGCCAGCACCCGGAGGCTACAGGGGGCCAAAAACATTCAGTACTTC CASTRRLQGAKNIQYF
. . TRBJ1-2 TRBV5-8 TGTGCCAGCAGGACGGACATTAACTATGGCTACACCTTC CASRTDINYGYTF
. . TRBJ1-5 TRBV4-2 TGTGCCAGCAGCCATGGCGGAATCCTTCAGCCCCAGCATTTT CASSHGGILQPQHF
few . TRBJ1-2 TRBV4-2 TGTGCCAGCAGCCAGGCCAAAACCAACGGCTACACCTTC CASSQAKTNGYTF
. . TRBJ1-1 TRBV7-8 TGTGCCAGCAGCCCCCCCGGGGGGGGAGCTTTCTTT CASSPPGGGAFF
. . TRBJ1-1 TRBV2 TGTGCCAGCAACACAGGAAGGAACACTGAAGCTTTCTTT CASNTGRNTEAFF
. TRBD1 TRBJ2-1 TRBV4-2 TGTGCCAGCAGCCGTAGGGGGCGGTTGAATGAGCAGTTCTTC CASSRRGRLNEQFF
. TRBD2 TRBJ2-7 TRBV4-3 TGCGCCAGCAGCCAACAACCGGGACTAGCGTCCTACGAGCAGTACTTC CASSQQPGLASYEQYF
. . TRBJ2-6 TRBV5-1 TGCGCCAGCAGCTCTGAGGTCTCTGGGGCCAACGTCCTGACTTTC CASSSEVSGANVLTF
few . TRBJ1-2 TRBV24-1 TGTGCCACCAGTGATCCACGGACAGAGGAAGGCTACACCTTC CATSDPRTEEGYTF
. . TRBJ1-5 TRBV28 TGTGCCAGCAGTGACAGGTTAAGCAATCAGCCCCAGCATTTT CASSDRLSNQPQHF
. . TRBJ1-2 TRBV19 TGTGCCAGTGGGAGGCGGCCCTATGGCTACACCTTC CASGRRPYGYTF
once . TRBJ2-3 TRBV29-1 TGCAGCGTTGACTTAGAGGCTACGCAGTATTTT CSVDLEATQYF
. . TRBJ1-2 TRBV30 TGTGCCTGGAGTGGCCAGGGGTACTATGGCTACACCTTC CAWSGQGYYGYTF
once . TRBJ1-6 TRBV5-5 TGTGCCAGCAGCGAGTACCTAAATTCACCCCTCCACTTT CASSEYLNSPLHF
. . TRBJ1-5 TRBV6-5 TGTGCCAGCGGCAGGGGCGAGAGCCAGCCCCAGCATTTT CASGRGESQPQHF
few TRBD2 TRBJ2-1 TRBV28 TGTGCCAGCAGTTTATGGGGAGGAACCCCGGGACTAGCGGGGGATGACAATGAGCAGTTCTTC CASSLWGGTPGLAGDDNEQFF
. . TRBJ1-1 TRBV7-2 TGTGCCAGCAGTATCGGCAGGGGTGAAGCTTTCTTT CASSIGRGEAFF
. . TRBJ2-1 TRBV4-2 TGTGCCAGCAGCCAAGAGGGAGTGGGGGCAGTTGATGAGCAGTTCTTC CASSQEGVGAVDEQFF
. TRBD2 TRBJ2-2 TRBV27 TGTGCCAGCAGTTTCGGGGGAGGGGTAACCGGGGAGCTGTTTTTT CASSFGGGVTGELFF
few . TRBJ1-6 TRBV30 TGTGCCTGGAGTTGGAGGGGCCGGAGTAATTCACCCCTCCACTTT CAWSWRGRSNSPLHF
few . TRBJ1-1 TRBV7-9 TGTGCCAGCAGTTCTGACAGATACACTGAAGCTTTCTTT CASSSDRYTEAFF
. TRBD1 TRBJ2-3 TRBV13 TGTGCCAGCAGCTCCCGGGACAGGGGCACAGATACGCAGTATTTT CASSSRDRGTDTQYF
. . TRBJ1-1 TRBV2 TGTGCCAGCCGACCGGAGGCAGGGGTAGATGAAGCTTTCTTT CASRPEAGVDEAFF
. . TRBJ2-7 TRBV29-1 TGCAGCGGGTCGGAGGCAGGGGGGACCGAGCAGTACTTC CSGSEAGGTEQYF
. . TRBJ2-7 TRBV6-6 TGTGCCAGCAGGACCACTAGCGCTCAGGGGGAGCAGTACTTC CASRTTSAQGEQYF
. TRBD1 TRBJ1-1 TRBV10-3 TGTGCCATCAGTCAGACAGGGGTGAACACTGAAGCTTTCTTT CAISQTGVNTEAFF
. TRBD1 TRBJ2-7 TRBV11-2 TGTGCCAGCAGCTTAGATCCGACCGGGACAGGGGTATCCGAGCAGTACTTC CASSLDPTGTGVSEQYF
. TRBD2 TRBJ2-7 TRBV11-3 TGTGCCAGCAGCGGGGCTAGCGGGTACGAGCAGTACTTC CASSGASGYEQYF